This TCR beta chain was found in a study of T cells after yellow fever vaccination. Study-level information: The fractions with low cell numbers were processed using SMART-Seq v4 Ultra Low Input. Findings of the study overall: Some clonotypes were seen in both the CD4 and the CD8 compartments. These made up a small share and likely arose from convergent recombination. Bulk-population clonotypes that are abundant could appear as contaminants in FACS-sorted repertoires.

TCR cDNA, made by 5'RACE template switching, carried an added universal primer site and UMIs. TCRdb redid the calling of the 5' RACE reads with MiXCR, one entry per CDR3 protein. The sample holds about 510,000 distinct CDR3 sequences, around a fifth seen once. This CDR3 is 17 amino acids long. Trimming removed 8 bases at V and 1 base at J, with 18 bases between. CDR1 is MNHNS, CDR2 SASEGT, per germline. Of note for this clonotype: Its antigen is not known.

This sequence joins TRBV6-1 and TRBJ2-6, with D perhaps TRBD2 (6 bases). The receptor's source is a man aged 18-30 years who received the YFV17D yellow fever vaccine. The specimen comprised PBMCs, sampled approximately 20 days after the first yellow fever vaccination. The CDR3 sequence is CASRGVIKKSGANVLTF. Here the CDR3 DNA reads TGTGCCAGCCGCGGGGTAATTAAGAAGTCTGGGGCCAACGTCCTGACTTTC.